The clone carrying this TCR beta chain was observed many times. Trimming left V 4 bases short and J 6 bases short, with 18 bases between. This CDR3 spans 14 amino acids. Germline V CDR1 and CDR2: GTSNPN, SVGIG (reference sequence). The data are from a study of early T cells in non-severe SARS-CoV-2 infection. TCRdb reprocessed the 5' RACE reads via MiXCR and lists one record per CDR3 protein. This sample has about 34,000 distinct CDR3 sequences; roughly 6% occur once, and the top ten carry approximately 7.2%. The sequenced sample was whole blood. The V gene is TRBV30, the J gene TRBJ1-1; possibly TRBD1 for D (5 bases). The receptor's source is an adult who was a healthcare worker with PCR-confirmed SARS-CoV-2 infection or an uninfected control (not recorded which). DNA of the CDR3: TGTGCCTGGATCGGATTCCGGACGGGACCTGAAGCTTTCTTT. It encodes CAWIGFRTGPEAFF.